The T cell receptor (beta chain) described here comes from a study of control samples from healthy donors and cancer patients (dated by TCRdb to the early 2020s). The receptor library was made with the immunoSEQ multiplex PCR assay. TCRdb limited this immuneACCESS table to in-frame rearrangements with V and J called. A share of clones is missing; checked studies link under half to unresolved V genes, and the rest is unexplained. This sample holds some 140,000 clones; roughly 89% were observed only once. The biggest ten clones account for 6% to 9.5% of the sample. About this clone: The antigen this receptor binds is unknown. Within one base of it there is no much larger clone, and no base qualities were kept.

CDR1 and CDR2 are drawn from the germline V gene: LGHNA, YNFKEQ. V is trimmed back by 0 bases and J by 4 bases, and the junction contains 8 bases that no gene match accounts for. The cysteine opens and the phenylalanine closes a CDR3 of 17 amino acids. Only CDR3 DNA is held: 51 bases, read in frame from base 1. Sequencing used PBMCs. The sequence was collected from a man in his forties or fifties with head and neck cancer. This sequence uses TRBV4-2 and TRBJ2-3; TRBD2 agrees with 9 junctional bases. The nucleotides read TGTGCCAGCAGCCAAGAGGGTCAGGCGGGAGGGGCAGATACGCAGTATTTT. Its protein product is CASSQEGQAGGADTQYF.